This T cell receptor beta chain originates from a study of blood T cell repertoires in COVID-19. Sequenced by immunoSEQ multiplex PCR; TCRdb stores in-frame clones only, minus some. This table has about 140,000 clones, around 81% appearing once. Germline CDR1 is SQVTM and CDR2 is ANQGSEA. The CDR3 sequence is 16 residues long. V shed 7 bases, J shed 2 bases, and the junction held 16 bases outside the gene matches. The chain uses TRBV29-1 and TRBJ1-2; 7 nucleotides match TRBD1. Specimen: peripheral blood. This receptor was obtained from a human donor in a cohort sampled during active COVID-19. For the CDR3, the DNA is TGCAGCGCCAAAACCCCCCCGGGACAGCACAACTATGGCTACACCTTC. It specifies CSAKTPPGQHNYGYTF.